One sample yielded the 15 T cell receptor beta chains listed below, sequenced in a study of blood T cell repertoires in COVID-19. Method: immunoSEQ multiplex PCR; TCRdb's copy keeps in-frame clones and lacks some. Here the sample spans about 150,000 clones, 70% to 90% being singletons. Sequenced sample: PBMCs or T cells enriched from blood (not recorded which). The receptors stem from a middle-aged woman who had recovered from COVID-19.

The J gene is TRBJ1-4, the V gene TRBV5-4; the match to TRBD1 covers 8 bases. V lost 1 base to trimming and J lost 10 bases; unmatched junction nucleotides: 6. The germline V gene encodes CDR1 SGHNT and CDR2 YYREEE (reference sequence). The CDR3 contains 14 residues. The CDR3 nucleotides are TGTGCCAGCAGCTTGCAGGGGGCGAACGGAAAACTGTTTTTT. Amino acid sequence: CASSLQGANGKLFF.

The rearrangement links TRBV7-9 to TRBJ2-1, with 11 nucleotides matching TRBD2. Per the germline V gene, CDR1 is SEHNR and CDR2 is FQNEAQ (reference sequence). This CDR3 is built from 17 residues. Trimming removed 2 bases from V and 10 bases from J; junction bases left unmatched: 13. The CDR3 loop is CASSLSTSGGTHREQFF. For the CDR3, the DNA is TGTGCCAGCAGCTTAAGCACTAGCGGGGGAACCCACAGGGAGCAGTTCTTC.

This chain connects TRBV30 to TRBJ2-5; the D gene is possibly TRBD2 (5 bases). Germline CDR1 GTSNPN, CDR2 SVGIG (reference sequence). V was cut by 2 bases and J by 5 bases, with 18 bases left in between. The length of the CDR3 is 15 residues. CDR3 loop: CAWSPLDLQMETQYF. In nucleotides, the CDR3 is TGTGCCTGGAGTCCCCTGGACTTACAAATGGAGACCCAGTACTTC.

This clone was seen just once. CDR3 sequence reads: CASSYRMESPNTGELFF. The CDR3 DNA sequence: TGTGCCAGCAGCTATAGGATGGAGTCACCGAACACCGGGGAGCTGTTTTTT. V usage is TRBV11-2 and J usage is TRBJ2-2, with D uncertain. This CDR3 comprises 17 residues. V lost 4 bases and J 0 bases, leaving 15 bases between the germline ends. Germline assignment: CDR1 SGHAT and CDR2 FQNNGV.

The rearrangement uses TRBV24-1 and TRBJ2-3; 11 nucleotides agree with TRBD2. The germline V gene has CDR1 KGHDR and CDR2 SFDVKD. The CDR3 has 17 amino acids. Unmatched junction bases numbered 6, after V lost 5 bases and J lost 0 bases. This CDR3 reads CATSGRTSGLSTDTQYF. CDR3 sequence (DNA): TGTGCCACCAGTGGCCGGACTAGCGGGTTGAGCACAGATACGCAGTATTTT.

The chain employs TRBV21-1 and TRBJ1-5. TRBV21-1 represents a pseudogene. The CDR3 has 16 residues. The CDR3 sequence: CASSKALSRGWQPQHF. The CDR3 nucleotides read TGTGCCAGCAGCAAAGCGCTGTCTCGGGGGTGGCAGCCCCAGCATTTT.

The CDR3 coding sequence is TGTGCCAGCGGACGGAGGGAGCAGTTCTTC. Translated, it gives CASGRREQFF. The rearrangement links TRBV6-5 to TRBJ2-1; weak D call: TRBD2 (5 bases). The ends were cut back, 8 bases at V and 10 bases at J, with 9 bases in the middle. The CDR3 is 10 amino acids. CDR1 MNHEY and CDR2 SVGAGI come from the germline V gene.

The chain employs TRBV12-5 and TRBJ2-5; D perhaps matches TRBD2 (6 bases). Deletions cut 7 bases from V and 0 bases from J, with 9 bases between. The CDR3 has 13 residues. Germline assignment: CDR1 LGHNT and CDR2 FRNRAP. The CDR3 nucleotides are TGTGCTAGTGCGCGGGGTAACCAAGAGACCCAGTACTTC. Encoded protein: CASARGNQETQYF.

The rearrangement links TRBV5-6 to TRBJ2-3; D remains ambiguous. CDR3 length: 13 residues. V was pared by 0 bases and J by 6 bases, with 8 bases between. Germline values: CDR1 SGHDT, CDR2 YYEEEE. Here the CDR3 reads CASSLDSWDTQYF. DNA of the CDR3: TGTGCCAGCAGCTTGGACAGTTGGGATACGCAGTATTTT.

This chain uses TRBV7-9 with TRBJ1-2; 8 bases match TRBD1. CDR1 and CDR2 from the germline V gene are SEHNR and FQNEAQ (reference sequence). Trimming cost V 1 base and J 1 base; bases outside gene matches: 2. The CDR3 has 15 amino acids. The CDR3 loop reads CASSLEQGVNYGYTF. In nucleotides, the CDR3 is TGTGCCAGCAGCTTAGAACAGGGGGTTAACTATGGCTACACCTTC.

The chain has TRBV9 and TRBJ1-1; D unresolved. Germline V gene sequence: CDR1 SGDLS, CDR2 YYNGEE. The CDR3 runs to 12 residues. Trimming stripped 4 bases from V and 8 bases from J, with 12 bases between. The CDR3 loop reads CASSPTEGEAFF. In DNA, the CDR3 is TGTGCCAGCAGCCCTACGGAGGGAGAAGCTTTCTTT.

The genes are TRBV18 and TRBJ2-3; TRBD2 matches at 7 bases. With 1 base clipped from V and 8 bases from J, the junction kept 12 bases outside the gene matches. Germline CDR1 and CDR2: KGHSH and LQKENI. The CDR3 has 16 amino acids. The CDR3 spells CASSPRPGEGKATQYF. The CDR3, as DNA: TGTGCCAGCTCACCACGCCCCGGGGAGGGGAAAGCTACGCAGTATTTT.

The chain combines TRBV6-5 with TRBJ1-1, with D uncertain. The CDR3 is made up of 14 amino acids. V dropped 6 bases and J dropped 5 bases, with 16 bases sitting between them. Germline V gives CDR1 MNHEY, CDR2 SVGAGI. The CDR3 DNA reads as TGTGCCAGCAGCCCCGGGTCCACTCGGACTGAAGCTTTCTTT. This translates into CASSPGSTRTEAFF.

The chain carries TRBV7-8 and TRBJ1-4; no firm D call. Trimming cost V 5 bases and J 4 bases, with 11 bases left between them. Germline V gives CDR1 SGHVS, CDR2 FQNEAQ. The CDR3 extends over 14 amino acids. In DNA form, the CDR3 reads TGTGCCAGCAGCCATGGACGGGATAATGAAAAACTGTTTTTT. It specifies CASSHGRDNEKLFF.

This chain joins TRBV9 and TRBJ2-7, with TRBD2 matching 8 bases. After removal of 0 bases from V and 3 bases from J, the junction contained 5 bases not matched to a gene. Germline CDR1 SGDLS, CDR2 YYNGEE. The CDR3 is 15 residues long. CDR3 loop: CASSVEGGGLYEQYF. The CDR3 nucleotides are TGTGCCAGCAGCGTAGAGGGCGGGGGGCTCTACGAGCAGTACTTC.